The 6 T cell receptor beta chains presented below share a single source sample, sequenced in a study of CD8+ T cells in alopecia areata. As to treatment: oral pan-JAK inhibitor, 5-10 mg twice daily. Extracted from the samples, RNA was reverse transcribed into cDNA to serve as the sequencing template. Repertoires were generated with immunoSEQ multiplex PCR, while TCRdb's copy carries only in-frame clones and drops some. The repertoire includes 150,000 or so clones, about three fifths of them detected once, and more than 0.7% sits in the top ten. This material consisted of CD4+ T cells sorted from blood, taken at week 4, from a patient treated with tofacitinib. These receptors came from a human donor with alopecia areata.

The V call is TRBV5-1, the J call TRBJ2-3, with D unresolved. CDR1 SGHRS and CDR2 YFSETQ come from the germline V gene. V was pared by 2 bases and J by 2 bases, with 3 bases between. The CDR3 covers 12 residues. The CDR3 reads CASSFPTDTQYF. CDR3 sequence (DNA): TGCGCCAGCAGCTTTCCCACAGATACGCAGTATTTT.

CDR3 sequence reads: CASSQEVGGRNTEAFF. In nucleotides, the CDR3 is TGCGCCAGCAGCCAAGAAGTTGGGGGTCGGAACACTGAAGCTTTCTTT. V gene TRBV4-3 combines with J gene TRBJ1-1, with D perhaps TRBD1 (5 bases). The CDR3 length is 16 residues. V was trimmed by 0 bases and J by 1 base, leaving 12 bases between them. Germline CDR1 is LGHNA and CDR2 is YSLEER.

The chain recombines TRBV6-6 with TRBJ2-2, with D tentatively TRBD1 (6 bases). The CDR3 covers 15 residues. CDR1 is MNHNY and CDR2 is SVGAGI in the germline V gene (reference sequence). Trimming pared 7 bases from V and 1 base from J, leaving 13 bases between. CDR3 nucleotides: TGTGCCAGCAAGCCACCGGGACAGAACACCGGGGAGCTGTTTTTT. Protein: CASKPPGQNTGELFF.

The V call is TRBV25-1, the J call TRBJ2-5, with D uncertain. The V gene lost 0 bases and the J gene lost 1 base, with 12 bases spanning the gap. This CDR3 comprises 16 residues. CDR1 is MGHDK and CDR2 is SYGVNS in the germline V gene. CDR3 amino acids: CASSEYGNSLQETQYF. The CDR3 coding sequence is TGTGCCAGCAGTGAATATGGAAACAGCCTCCAAGAGACCCAGTACTTC.

This sequence joins TRBV5-6 and TRBJ1-6; D possibly corresponds to TRBD1 (6 bases). This CDR3 has 15 residues. The germline V gene encodes CDR1 SGHDT and CDR2 YYEEEE. V was shortened by 0 bases and J by 7 bases, with 11 bases between the two germline ends. The CDR3 spells CASSLDQGKNSPLHF. As DNA, the CDR3 is TGTGCCAGCAGCTTGGATCAGGGGAAGAATTCACCCCTCCACTTT. The complete variable domain, with remaining parts taken from reference TRBV5-6 and TRBJ1-6, reads DAGVTQSPTHLIKTRGQQVTLRCSPKSGHDTVSWYQQALGQGPQFIFQYYEEEERQRGNFPDRFSGHQFPNYSSELNVNALLLGDSALYLCASSLDQGKNSPLHFGNGTRLTVT.

V gene TRBV10-3 combines with J gene TRBJ2-5, with unresolved D. CDR1 and CDR2 (germline): ENHRY, SYGVKD. This CDR3 has 13 residues. V lost 2 bases and J 5 bases, leaving 9 bases between the germline ends. This chain's CDR3 is CAISEEQSETQYF. DNA for the CDR3: TGTGCCATCAGTGAGGAGCAGTCGGAGACCCAGTACTTC.